This TCR beta chain derives from a study of shared clonotypes between healthy human individuals. Across the study: Each donor contributed plates that comprised three CD4 naive, three CD4 memory, two CD8 naive and one CD8 memory.

Cells designated naive CD8 were CD45RO-negative and were positively selected for CCR7, with terminally differentiated effector memory CD45RA+ cells excluded. Only Caucasian adults living in Nashville, Tennessee served as donors. Deep was the level at which the assay was run. The data were produced by immunoSEQ multiplex PCR, yet TCRdb's version contains in-frame clones alone and is incomplete. The table includes hundreds of thousands of clones, roughly 96% detected once. Findings and limits, study-wide: In a few donors, roughly 5.2% of naive CD4 clonotypes appeared in common.

To note about this clone: Its antigen is unknown.

Looked up from germline, CDR1 is SGHTA and CDR2 is FQGNSA. This CDR3 is 18 amino acids long. V trimming: 2 bases; J trimming: 0 bases; junction bases outside the gene matches: 10. The material sequenced was naive CD8+ T cells sorted from blood. The V gene is TRBV7-2, the J gene TRBJ2-4; 7 bases are shared with TRBD2. This receptor was identified in a woman aged 30 to 39 in good health. DNA of the CDR3: TGTGCCAGCAGCTTAACTTGGCCTAGCGGACTAGCCAAAAACATTCAGTACTTC. This gives the protein CASSLTWPSGLAKNIQYF.